This record concerns one T cell receptor (beta chain) sequence. Its antigen target is currently unknown. No much larger clonotype is one base removed from it; base qualities were not supplied. The CDR3 holds 14 amino acids from the cysteine to the phenylalanine. Only CDR3 DNA remains: 42 bases, in frame from the first base. Sequences SGDLS (CDR1) and YYNGEE (CDR2) are obtained from the germline V gene. V is shortened by 3 bases, J by 4 bases, and the region joining them spans 13 bases. From each donor, a single peripheral blood sample of 100 to 150 mL on average was drawn into heparinised tubes. Naive, central memory, regulatory and stem cell-like memory CD4+ T cells were sorted on a BD FACSAria II using a panel including CD45RO, CCR7, CD25, CD127, CD95 and CD27. A purity above 95% was achieved for all sorted populations. PBMCs were isolated immediately by Lymphoprep density gradient centrifugation and stained directly without culture. So that batch effects would be minimized, each experiment stained and sorted samples in pairs, pairing one healthy donor with one patient.

This specimen comes from a study of beta chain features in type 1 diabetes (dated by TCRdb to the late 2010s). Describing the broader study: No differences in mean age, gender distribution, total cell number or subset yield were found between patients and healthy donors. Regulatory and stem cell-like memory subsets were isolated from only 8 patients and roughly 8 healthy donors, whereas naive and central memory subsets came from all 28 donors. A total of roughly 100,000,000 sorted cells were examined across all samples, and the number of cells per subset was strongly correlated with RNA yield. In the study, recently diagnosed type 1 diabetes patients and matched healthy donors were compared on the TCRB repertoires of their sorted circulating CD4+ T cell subsets.

All of the isolated RNA was reverse transcribed with the High Capacity cDNA Reverse Transcription Kit, so expressed TCRB transcripts were sequenced. Deep immunoSEQ sequencing was performed on naive, central memory and regulatory T cell samples, with an average of roughly 3.5 million total reads per sample. After sorted cells were lysed in RLT buffer, RNA was extracted with DNase-treated RNeasy Micro or Mini kits, with the choice depending on cell number. Each cell subset was processed on its own to prevent cross-contamination, while patient and healthy donor samples were processed together. The immunoSEQ multiplex PCR was used to amplify TCRB sequences from cDNA, generating 87-bp fragments that spanned the CDR3 region. Sequencing of the amplicons was done on the Illumina HiSeq platform. As for the original processing: PCR bias was computationally corrected using synthetic template baselines, reads within Hamming distance 2 were collapsed, and singletons that could not be merged were discarded. Reads were aligned against IMGT so that V, D and J genes, CDR3 length and insertions or deletions at six rearrangement sites could be assigned. Within each subset, clonotype counts were normalized to sorted cell number, after which true diversity and Gini coefficients were computed with the tcR R package. Repertoire sharing was quantified using the overlap coefficient calculated on TCRB nucleotide sequences. Out-of-frame TCRB sequences from naive cells were analyzed to stand in for the pre-selection repertoire. TCRdb stores this immuneACCESS table with in-frame sequences only. Part of the clones is absent; in the studies checked, under half of the shortfall reflects unresolved V genes, and no reason is known for the rest. V and J calls and clone size are as listed in that table; D and trimming were resolved from the DNA. Across this sample there are more than 250,000 clones, with 20% seen only once. Of the sample, around 0.029% is held by the ten largest clones.

The full study reports these points: Sequencing cDNA rather than genomic DNA could over-represent highly expressing activated cells, although activation and CD3 levels did not differ between groups. Naive, central memory and regulatory TCRB repertoires appeared to be more alike among patients than among healthy donors. At VDJ recombination sites, patients with type 1 diabetes made fewer insertions and deleted more nucleotides, a pattern implying thymic rearrangement abnormalities. Type 1 diabetes patients showed a moderate but significant shortening of TCRB CDR3 length in all four CD4+ subsets. PCR may preferentially amplify shorter templates, but because patient and control samples were amplified and corrected together, any resulting skew would affect both groups equally. Only small numbers of individuals were included in the HLA sub-analyses, which left unresolved whether HLA type had any influence on TCRB rearrangement.

Sequencing was carried out using naive CD4+ T cells from blood. This specimen's cell subset or site label, per the study, means: true naive CD4+ T cells. This receptor chain uses TRBV9 and TRBJ1-1, with no reliable assignment of the D segment. The TCR was taken from a woman between 40 and 55 years old with type 1 diabetes. The CDR3: CASSANIGGTEAFF. The bases are TGTGCCAGCAGCGCGAATATAGGAGGCACTGAAGCTTTCTTT.